These 23 T cell receptor beta chains came from one sample sequenced in a study of siplizumab effects on memory and regulatory T cells. Assay: immunoSEQ multiplex PCR; the TCRdb copy retains only in-frame clones and omits some. The table has around 7,000 clones, under 80% seen once; the top ten hold around 48%. The sequenced material came from effector memory CD8+ T cells sorted from blood. Documented subset: unstimulated CD8+ effector memory T cells. Receptors originate from a human donor in good health.

The genes are TRBV28 and TRBJ2-3; TRBD2 matches 12 bases. The CDR3 spans 15 residues. The junction had 8 bases not matched to a gene; V was cut back by 6 bases and J by 7 bases. Germline loops: CDR1 MDHEN, CDR2 SYDVKM. CDR3 protein: CASRATSGRSYTQYF. The CDR3 nucleotides read TGTGCCAGCAGGGCGACTAGCGGGAGATCTTATACGCAGTATTTT. Full variable domain (rest looked up from reference TRBV28 and TRBJ2-3): DVKVTQSSRYLVKRTGEKVFLECVQDMDHENMFWYRQDPGLGLRLIYFSYDVKMKEKGDIPEGYSVSREKKERFSLILESASTNQTSMYLCASRATSGRSYTQYFGPGTRLTVL.

V and J are TRBV6-1 and TRBJ1-2, with D perhaps TRBD1 (6 bases). The germline CDR1 and CDR2 sequences are MNHNS and SASEGT. V lost 0 bases, J lost 14 bases, and 13 bases lay in between. This CDR3 comprises 12 residues. The CDR3 reads CASSEARRGPTF. The DNA of the CDR3 is TGTGCCAGCAGTGAAGCGCGACGGGGGCCTACCTTC.

This clone was seen a handful of times. The V and J genes are TRBV29-1 and TRBJ1-1; D call uncertain. V was trimmed by 6 bases and J by 4 bases, leaving 12 bases between them. The CDR3 covers 12 residues. Per germline, CDR1 SQVTM and CDR2 ANQGSEA. In DNA, the CDR3 is TGCAGCGTGTCGGGAGATAGCACTGAAGCTTTCTTT. Translating gives CSVSGDSTEAFF.

This clone was detected a few times. The chain links TRBV7-6 to TRBJ2-3; 10 bases align to TRBD2. The CDR3 totals 17 residues. Germline V gene sequence: CDR1 SGHVS, CDR2 FNYEAQ. With V trimmed by 1 base and J by 4 bases, 8 bases remained unmatched. CDR3 nucleotide sequence: TGTGCCAGCAGCTTAGTGGTATCTAGCGGGAGTGCAGATACGCAGTATTTT. The encoded protein is CASSLVVSSGSADTQYF.

V gene TRBV2 combines with J gene TRBJ1-5; 7 positions match TRBD1. Germline trimming cut 7 bases from V and 3 bases from J; bases unmatched to any gene: 9. Germline lookup yields CDR1 SNHLY and CDR2 FYNNEI. The CDR3 loop spans 15 amino acids. For the CDR3, the DNA is TGTGCCAGCACTACGTTACAGGGGAACAATCAGCCCCAGCATTTT. Protein: CASTTLQGNNQPQHF.

The chain uses TRBV7-8 and TRBJ2-3; 7 nucleotides agree with TRBD1. V lost 4 bases, J lost 2 bases, and 3 bases stayed unmatched. The CDR3 sequence is 14 residues long. Germline V gene sequence: CDR1 SGHVS, CDR2 FQNEAQ. The CDR3 here is CASSSTGFTDTQYF. The CDR3 nucleotides read TGTGCCAGCAGCTCGACAGGGTTCACAGATACGCAGTATTTT. Filled out from reference TRBV7-8 and TRBJ2-3, the complete variable domain reads GAGVSQSPRYKVAKRGQDVALRCDPISGHVSLFWYQQALGQGPEFLTYFQNEAQLDKSGLPSDRFFAERPEGSVSTLKIQRTQQEDSAVYLCASSSTGFTDTQYFGPGTRLTVL.

This clone was detected only a few times. The rearrangement joins TRBV9 to TRBJ2-1, with a possible D match to TRBD1 (5 bases). The CDR3 is 14 residues long. V was pared by 0 bases and J by 4 bases, with 8 bases between. CDR1 is SGDLS and CDR2 is YYNGEE in the germline V gene. In nucleotides, the CDR3 is TGTGCCAGCAGCGTAGATGGGGCTTACAATGAGCAGTTCTTC. It codes for CASSVDGAYNEQFF.

V and J are TRBV7-3 and TRBJ1-3, with 7 nucleotides matching TRBD1. The CDR3 sequence is 15 residues long. The germline CDR1 and CDR2 sequences are SGHTA and FQGTGA. V was clipped by 2 bases and J by 3 bases; unmatched bases: 4. The CDR3 protein is CASSLSGGYGNTIYF. The CDR3 DNA follows: TGTGCCAGCAGCTTATCAGGGGGATATGGAAACACCATATATTTT. Variable domain in full (rest from reference TRBV7-3 and TRBJ1-3): GAGVSQTPSNKVTEKGKYVELRCDPISGHTALYWYRQSLGQGPEFLIYFQGTGAADDSGLPNDRFFAVRPEGSVSTLKIQRTERGDSAVYLCASSLSGGYGNTIYFGEGSWLTVV.

This clone rates as medium-sized. The chain combines TRBV27 with TRBJ1-1; 8 nucleotides match TRBD1. The CDR3 extends over 15 amino acids. Germline CDR1 is MNHEY and CDR2 is SMNVEV (reference sequence). V shed 0 bases, J shed 7 bases, and the junction held 7 bases outside the gene matches. The CDR3 DNA reads TGTGCCAGCAGTTTATCGCCGACAGGGGTTGGTGAAGCTTTCTTT. It yields the protein CASSLSPTGVGEAFF.

This chain joins TRBV19 and TRBJ2-7; 14 nucleotides line up with TRBD2. Per the germline V gene, CDR1 is LNHDA and CDR2 is SQIVND (reference sequence). The junction had 1 base not matched to a gene; V was cut back by 3 bases and J by 3 bases. There are 15 residues in the CDR3. The CDR3 loop is CASSMGLAGDYEQYF. In DNA form, the CDR3 reads TGTGCCAGTAGTATGGGACTAGCGGGAGACTACGAGCAGTACTTC.

The chain combines TRBV5-1 with TRBJ1-1; D is undetermined. CDR1 is SGHRS, CDR2 YFSETQ, per germline. The CDR3 is 12 residues long. V was trimmed by 4 bases and J by 11 bases, leaving 15 bases between them. The DNA for the CDR3 is TGCGCCAGCAGCGGCGGGTCTCCGGGGGCTTTCTTT. Its protein is CASSGGSPGAFF.

The J gene is TRBJ2-7, the V gene TRBV6-1; D gene uncertain. Germline values: CDR1 MNHNS, CDR2 SASEGT. V lost 8 bases and J lost 11, with 10 bases in between. This CDR3 has 9 amino acids. CDR3 coding DNA: TGTGCCAGCCCCGTGCCCGAGTACTTC. As protein: CASPVPEYF.

The V gene is TRBV11-2, the J gene TRBJ2-7; D gene uncertain. The CDR3 runs 12 residues. Between the trimmed V and J ends, which lost 4 bases and 6 bases, there was a span of 10 bases. Germline assignment: CDR1 SGHAT and CDR2 FQNNGV. In DNA, the CDR3 is TGTGCCAGCAGCTCCAATAGGGCCGAGCAGTACTTC. Protein product: CASSSNRAEQYF.

V usage is TRBV27 and J usage is TRBJ2-1, with unresolved D. The CDR3 contains 16 residues. CDR1 is MNHEY and CDR2 is SMNVEV in the germline V gene (reference sequence). V lost 1 base and J 0 bases, leaving 10 bases between the germline ends. The CDR3 DNA follows: TGTGCCAGCAGTTTATTGGGCGCCAGCTCCTACAATGAGCAGTTCTTC. Translating it yields CASSLLGASSYNEQFF.

The chain uses TRBV5-8 and TRBJ1-5; 7 nucleotides match TRBD1. Germline V gene lookup returns CDR1 SGHTS and CDR2 YDEGEE. The CDR3 has 15 amino acids. V dropped 0 bases and J dropped 7; count of bases not matched to a gene: 7. CDR3 amino acids: CASSLDGRGRQPQHF. The CDR3 DNA is TGTGCCAGCAGCTTGGATGGTAGGGGGCGGCAGCCCCAGCATTTT.

The V gene is TRBV10-3, the J gene TRBJ2-3; D is undetermined. The ends were cut back, 2 bases at V and 2 bases at J, with 11 bases in the middle. There are 15 residues in the CDR3. CDR1 and CDR2 from the germline V gene are ENHRY and SYGVKD. The CDR3 is CAISESFGTTDTQYF. The CDR3 nucleotides are TGTGCCATCAGTGAGAGTTTCGGTACCACAGATACGCAGTATTTT.

This chain links TRBV6-4 with TRBJ2-2; D may be TRBD2 (5 bases). V was clipped by 4 bases and J by 5 bases, with 8 bases between them. CDR3 length: 13 amino acids. The germline V gene encodes CDR1 MRHNA and CDR2 SNTAGT. CDR3 in amino acids: CASSVGDTGELFF. CDR3 nucleotide sequence: TGTGCCAGCAGTGTCGGGGATACCGGGGAGCTGTTTTTT.

The chain recombines TRBV15 with TRBJ1-2, with D unclear. Germline V gene data show CDR1 as LNHNV and CDR2 as YYDKDF (reference sequence). This CDR3 region has 14 residues. V lost 1 base to trimming and J lost 8 bases, with 14 bases between them. CDR3 DNA: TGTGCCACCAGCAGAGCGAGGGAAGGGAGAGGCTACACCTTC. This codes for CATSRAREGRGYTF.

The genes are TRBV6-6 and TRBJ1-1; D is uncertain. CDR1 MNHNY and CDR2 SVGAGI come from the germline V gene (reference sequence). V dropped 1 base and J dropped 0 bases, with 3 bases sitting between them. The CDR3 runs 13 residues. The CDR3 sequence is CASSYWVNTEAFF. CDR3 bases: TGTGCCAGCAGTTACTGGGTGAACACTGAAGCTTTCTTT.

The CDR3 reads CASSLGRGSSYEQYF. The CDR3 DNA sequence: TGTGCCAGCAGTTTGGGGAGGGGATCCTCCTACGAGCAGTACTTC. The V and J genes are TRBV28 and TRBJ2-7; TRBD2 aligns across 7 bases. CDR1 is MDHEN and CDR2 is SYDVKM in the germline V gene. After removal of 3 bases from V and 0 bases from J, the junction contained 5 bases not matched to a gene. The length of the CDR3 is 15 residues.

This rearrangement joins TRBV6-6 to TRBJ2-3, with 8 positions matching TRBD1. After removal of 7 bases from V and 2 bases from J, the junction contained 8 bases not matched to a gene. This CDR3 has 15 amino acids. Germline V lookup: CDR1 MNHNY, CDR2 SVGAGI (reference sequence). Here the CDR3 DNA reads TGTGCCAGCAAACACCAGGGGGCTTCCACAGATACGCAGTATTTT. Protein sequence: CASKHQGASTDTQYF.

This clone was seen more than once but under ten times. The chain links TRBV30 to TRBJ2-1; TRBD2 aligns across 8 bases. Trimming removed 3 bases from V and 0 bases from J; junction bases left unmatched: 7. The CDR3 loop spans 16 amino acids. Germline assignment: CDR1 GTSNPN and CDR2 SVGIG (reference sequence). CDR3 sequence reads: CAWSETSGSSYNEQFF. The CDR3 coding sequence is TGTGCCTGGAGCGAAACTAGCGGTAGCTCCTACAATGAGCAGTTCTTC.

The J gene is TRBJ2-4, the V gene TRBV27; D is unresolved. This CDR3 comprises 13 residues. Germline V gene data show CDR1 as MNHEY and CDR2 as SMNVEV (reference sequence). Deletions cut 4 bases from V and 6 bases from J, with 10 bases between. The CDR3 spells CASSYGPGNIQYF. The CDR3 coding sequence is TGTGCCAGCAGTTACGGACCGGGAAACATTCAGTACTTC.